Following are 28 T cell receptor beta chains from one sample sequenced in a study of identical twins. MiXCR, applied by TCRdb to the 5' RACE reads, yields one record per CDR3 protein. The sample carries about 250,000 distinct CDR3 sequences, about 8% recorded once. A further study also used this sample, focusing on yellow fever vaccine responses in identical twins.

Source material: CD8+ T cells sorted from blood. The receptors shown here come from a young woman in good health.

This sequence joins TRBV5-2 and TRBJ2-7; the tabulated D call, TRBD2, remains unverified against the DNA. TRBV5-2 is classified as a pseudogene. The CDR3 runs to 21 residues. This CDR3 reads CAISAGTVGTSDARSSYEQYF. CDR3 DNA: TGTGCCATCAGCGCTGGGACAGTAGGGACTAGCGACGCCAGAAGCTCCTACGAGCAGTACTTC.

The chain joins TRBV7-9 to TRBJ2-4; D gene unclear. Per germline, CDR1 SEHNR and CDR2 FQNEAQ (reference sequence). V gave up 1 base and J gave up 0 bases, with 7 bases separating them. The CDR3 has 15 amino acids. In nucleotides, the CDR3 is TGTGCCAGCAGCTTAGTCAGCCTAGCCAAAAACATTCAGTACTTC. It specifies CASSLVSLAKNIQYF.

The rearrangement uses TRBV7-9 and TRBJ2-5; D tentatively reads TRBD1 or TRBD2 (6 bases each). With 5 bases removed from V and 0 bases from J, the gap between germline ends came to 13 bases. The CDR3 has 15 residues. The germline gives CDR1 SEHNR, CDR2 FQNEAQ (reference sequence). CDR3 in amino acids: CASSPTGGYQETQYF. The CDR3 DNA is TGTGCCAGCAGCCCGACAGGAGGGTACCAAGAGACCCAGTACTTC. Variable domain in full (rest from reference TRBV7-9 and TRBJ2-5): DTGVSQNPRHKITKRGQNVTFRCDPISEHNRLYWYRQTLGQGPEFLTYFQNEAQLEKSRLLSDRFSAERPKGSFSTLEIQRTEQGDSAMYLCASSPTGGYQETQYFGPGTRLLVL.

In nucleotides, the CDR3 is TGTGCCAGCAGTCCCGGACTAGCGGGAGGTCGAACCTACGAGCAGTACTTC. This encodes CASSPGLAGGRTYEQYF. The chain links TRBV27 to TRBJ2-7; 14 nucleotides line up with TRBD2. CDR3 length: 17 amino acids. V was clipped by 5 bases and J by 2 bases; unmatched bases: 8. CDR1 is MNHEY, CDR2 SMNVEV, per germline (reference sequence).

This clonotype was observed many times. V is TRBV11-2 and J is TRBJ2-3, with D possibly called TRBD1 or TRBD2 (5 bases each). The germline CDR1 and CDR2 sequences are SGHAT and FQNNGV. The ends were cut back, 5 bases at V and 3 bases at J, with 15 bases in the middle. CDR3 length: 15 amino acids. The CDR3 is CASSPGRGETDTQYF. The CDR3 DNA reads TGTGCCAGCAGCCCCGGTAGAGGGGAGACAGATACGCAGTATTTT. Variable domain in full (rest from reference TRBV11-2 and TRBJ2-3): EAGVAQSPRYKIIEKRQSVAFWCNPISGHATLYWYQQILGQGPKLLIQFQNNGVVDDSQLPKDRFSAERLKGVDSTLKIQPAKLEDSAVYLCASSPGRGETDTQYFGPGTRLTVL.

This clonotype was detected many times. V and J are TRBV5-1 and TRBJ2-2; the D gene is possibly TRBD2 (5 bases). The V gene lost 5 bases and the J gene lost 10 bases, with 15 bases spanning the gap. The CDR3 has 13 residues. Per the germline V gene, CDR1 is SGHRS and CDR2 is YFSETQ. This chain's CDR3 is CASRDGKSEELFF. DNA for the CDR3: TGCGCCAGCAGGGACGGGAAAAGTGAGGAGCTGTTTTTT.

The CDR3 spells CASSPGQPQVYNEQFF. Here the CDR3 DNA reads TGTGCCAGCAGCCCCGGACAGCCCCAGGTGTACAATGAGCAGTTCTTC. The genes are TRBV7-9 and TRBJ2-1; D is perhaps TRBD1 (6 bases). The V gene's germline CDR1 is SEHNR and CDR2 FQNEAQ (reference sequence). Trimming took off 5 bases at V and 4 bases at J, with 18 bases between the two ends. The CDR3 has 16 amino acids.

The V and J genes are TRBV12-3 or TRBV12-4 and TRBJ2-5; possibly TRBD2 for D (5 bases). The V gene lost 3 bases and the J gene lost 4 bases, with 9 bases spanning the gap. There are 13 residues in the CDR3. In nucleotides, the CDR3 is TGTGCCAGCAGTTTGGAGGATGGAGAGACCCAGTACTTC. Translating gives CASSLEDGETQYF.

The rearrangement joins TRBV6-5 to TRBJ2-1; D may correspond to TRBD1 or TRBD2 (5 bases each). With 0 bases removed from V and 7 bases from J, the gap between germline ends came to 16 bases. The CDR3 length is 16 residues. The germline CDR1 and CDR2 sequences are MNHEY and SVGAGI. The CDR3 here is CASSYSVGEHGNEQFF. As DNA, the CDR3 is TGTGCCAGCAGTTACTCAGTGGGGGAACACGGGAATGAGCAGTTCTTC.

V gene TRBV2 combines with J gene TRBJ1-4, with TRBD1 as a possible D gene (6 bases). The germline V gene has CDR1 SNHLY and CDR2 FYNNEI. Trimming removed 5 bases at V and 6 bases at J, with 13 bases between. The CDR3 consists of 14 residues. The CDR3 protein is CASSQRAGDEKLFF. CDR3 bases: TGTGCCAGCAGTCAGCGCGCAGGGGATGAAAAACTGTTTTTT.

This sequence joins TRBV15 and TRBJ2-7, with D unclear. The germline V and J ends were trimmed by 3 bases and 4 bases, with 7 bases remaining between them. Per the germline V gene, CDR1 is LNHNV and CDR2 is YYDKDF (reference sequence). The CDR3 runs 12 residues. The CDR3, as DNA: TGTGCCACCAGCAGTTTCGGGTACGAGCAGTACTTC. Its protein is CATSSFGYEQYF.

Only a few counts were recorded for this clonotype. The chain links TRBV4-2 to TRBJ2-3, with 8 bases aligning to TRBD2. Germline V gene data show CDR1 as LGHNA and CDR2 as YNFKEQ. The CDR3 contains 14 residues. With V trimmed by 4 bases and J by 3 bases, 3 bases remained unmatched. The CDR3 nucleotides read TGTGCCAGCAGCCTAGAGCGGGAGACAGATACGCAGTATTTT. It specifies CASSLERETDTQYF.

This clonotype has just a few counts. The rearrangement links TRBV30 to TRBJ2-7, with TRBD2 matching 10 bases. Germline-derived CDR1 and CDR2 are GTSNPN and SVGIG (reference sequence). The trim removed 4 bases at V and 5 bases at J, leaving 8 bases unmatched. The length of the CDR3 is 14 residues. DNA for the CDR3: TGTGCCTGGAATACTCTAGCGGGAGCGAACGAGCAGTACTTC. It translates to CAWNTLAGANEQYF.

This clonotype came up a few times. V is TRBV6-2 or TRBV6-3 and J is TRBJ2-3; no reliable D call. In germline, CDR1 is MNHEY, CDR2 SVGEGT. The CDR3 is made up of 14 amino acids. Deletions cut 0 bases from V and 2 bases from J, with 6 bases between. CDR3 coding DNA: TGTGCCAGCAGTTACTCATTTTCCACAGATACGCAGTATTTT. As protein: CASSYSFSTDTQYF.

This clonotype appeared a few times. The CDR3 bases are TGTGCCACCAGCACAGGGACTAGCGGAGATGTACCCTACGAGCAGTACTTC. It translates to CATSTGTSGDVPYEQYF. The genes are TRBV15 and TRBJ2-7; the match to TRBD2 covers 11 bases. V gave up 4 bases and J gave up 2 bases; unmatched junction bases: 10. This CDR3 comprises 17 residues. The germline gives CDR1 LNHNV, CDR2 YYDKDF (reference sequence).

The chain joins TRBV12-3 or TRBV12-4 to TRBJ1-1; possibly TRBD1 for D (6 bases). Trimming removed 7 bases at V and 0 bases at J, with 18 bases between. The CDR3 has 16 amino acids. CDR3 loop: CASTDWGHLMNTEAFF. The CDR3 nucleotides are TGTGCCAGCACCGACTGGGGGCATCTCATGAACACTGAAGCTTTCTTT.

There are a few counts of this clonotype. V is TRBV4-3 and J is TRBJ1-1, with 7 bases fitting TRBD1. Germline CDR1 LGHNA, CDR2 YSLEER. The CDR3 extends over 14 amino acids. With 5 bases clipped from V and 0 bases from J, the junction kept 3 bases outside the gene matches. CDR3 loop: CASSADRMNTEAFF. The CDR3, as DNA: TGCGCCAGCAGCGCGGACAGGATGAACACTGAAGCTTTCTTT.

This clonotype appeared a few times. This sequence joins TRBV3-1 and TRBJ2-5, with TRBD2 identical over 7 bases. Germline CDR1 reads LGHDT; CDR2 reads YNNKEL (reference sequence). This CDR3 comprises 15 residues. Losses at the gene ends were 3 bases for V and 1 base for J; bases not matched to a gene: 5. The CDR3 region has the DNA TGTGCCAGCAGCCACCTTCTAGCGGCCCAAGAGACCCAGTACTTC. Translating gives CASSHLLAAQETQYF.

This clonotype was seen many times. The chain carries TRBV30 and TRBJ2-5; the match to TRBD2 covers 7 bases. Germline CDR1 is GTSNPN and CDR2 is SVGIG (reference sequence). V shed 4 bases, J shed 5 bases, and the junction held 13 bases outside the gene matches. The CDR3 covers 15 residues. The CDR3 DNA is TGTGCCTGGACGGTTCTGGGGCGGGAGAGTGAGACCCAGTACTTC. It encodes CAWTVLGRESETQYF.

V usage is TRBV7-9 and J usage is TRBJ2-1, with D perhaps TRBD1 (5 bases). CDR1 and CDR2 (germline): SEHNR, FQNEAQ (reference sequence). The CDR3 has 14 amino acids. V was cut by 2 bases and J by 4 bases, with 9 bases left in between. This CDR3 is CASSLTDKYNEQFF. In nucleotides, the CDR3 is TGTGCCAGCAGCTTAACGGACAAATACAATGAGCAGTTCTTC.

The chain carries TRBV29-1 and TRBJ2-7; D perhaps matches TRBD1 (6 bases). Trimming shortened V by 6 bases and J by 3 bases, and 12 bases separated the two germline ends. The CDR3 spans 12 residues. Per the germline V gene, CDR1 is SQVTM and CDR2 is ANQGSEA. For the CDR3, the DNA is TGCAGCGTACGGGACACAGACTACGAGCAGTACTTC. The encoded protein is CSVRDTDYEQYF.

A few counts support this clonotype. In nucleotides, the CDR3 is TGTGCCAGCAGTTCCCCCGGGACAGGGAAAGAGACCCAGTACTTC. It codes for CASSSPGTGKETQYF. V is TRBV27 and J is TRBJ2-5; 9 bases are shared with TRBD1. The CDR3 extends over 15 amino acids. Trimming at V came to 4 bases and at J to 3 bases, leaving 6 bases not matched to a gene. Germline V gene data show CDR1 as MNHEY and CDR2 as SMNVEV (reference sequence).

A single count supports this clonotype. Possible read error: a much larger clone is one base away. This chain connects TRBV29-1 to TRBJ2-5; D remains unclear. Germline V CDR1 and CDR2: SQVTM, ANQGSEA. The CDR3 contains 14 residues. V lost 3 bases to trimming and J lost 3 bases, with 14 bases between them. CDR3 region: CSVDRTLLEETQYF. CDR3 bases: TGCAGCGTTGATCGCACCCTCCTCGAAGAGACCCAGTACTTC. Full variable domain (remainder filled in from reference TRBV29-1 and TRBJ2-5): SAVISQKPSRDICQRGTSLTIQCQVDSQVTMMFWYRQQPGQSLTLIATANQGSEATYESGFVIDKFPISRPNLTFSTLTVSNMSPEDSSIYLCSVDRTLLEETQYFGPGTRLLVL.

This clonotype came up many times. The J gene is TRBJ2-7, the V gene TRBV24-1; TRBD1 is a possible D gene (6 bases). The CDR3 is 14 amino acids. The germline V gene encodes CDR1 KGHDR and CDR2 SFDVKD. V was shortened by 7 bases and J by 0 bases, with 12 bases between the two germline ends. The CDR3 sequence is CATSPGDHSYEQYF. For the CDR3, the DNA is TGTGCCACCAGCCCAGGGGATCACTCCTACGAGCAGTACTTC.

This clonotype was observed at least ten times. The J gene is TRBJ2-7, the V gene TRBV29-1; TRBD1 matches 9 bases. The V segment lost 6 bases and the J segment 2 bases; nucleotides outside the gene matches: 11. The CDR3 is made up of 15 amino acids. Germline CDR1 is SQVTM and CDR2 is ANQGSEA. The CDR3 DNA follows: TGCAGCGTGAGCTATCCGGGACAGGGTCCCTACGAGCAGTACTTC. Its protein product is CSVSYPGQGPYEQYF.

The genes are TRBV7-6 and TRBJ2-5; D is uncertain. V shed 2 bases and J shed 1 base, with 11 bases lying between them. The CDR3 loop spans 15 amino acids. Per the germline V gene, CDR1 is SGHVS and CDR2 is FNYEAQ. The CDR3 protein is CASSLLSRAQETQYF. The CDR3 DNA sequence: TGTGCCAGCAGCTTATTATCTCGAGCCCAAGAGACCCAGTACTTC.

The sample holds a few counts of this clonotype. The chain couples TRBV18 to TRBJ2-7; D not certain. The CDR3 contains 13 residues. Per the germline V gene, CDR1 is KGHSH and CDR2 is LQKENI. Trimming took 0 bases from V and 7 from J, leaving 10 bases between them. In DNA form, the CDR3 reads TGTGCCAGCTCACCACCGTACAGCCCAGAGCAGTACTTC. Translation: CASSPPYSPEQYF.

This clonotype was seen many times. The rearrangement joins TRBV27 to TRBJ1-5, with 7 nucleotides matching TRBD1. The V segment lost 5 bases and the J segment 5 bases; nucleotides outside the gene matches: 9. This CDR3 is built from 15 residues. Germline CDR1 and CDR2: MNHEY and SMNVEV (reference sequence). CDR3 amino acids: CASSDRQGLDQPQHF. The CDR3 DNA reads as TGTGCCAGCAGTGACAGACAGGGTCTAGATCAGCCCCAGCATTTT.